What follows is one TCR beta chain and its context. In germline, CDR1 is SQVTM, CDR2 ANQGSEA. Trimming removed 3 bases from V and 3 bases from J; junction bases left unmatched: 6. The CDR3 runs to 14 residues. The sample originates from a study of blood T cell repertoires in COVID-19. Study summary: Collection of acute and convalescent COVID-19 samples took place in the United States, Italy and Spain. T cells, B-cell-depleted T cells, or PBMCs provided the cDNA or gDNA that served as material.

TCRdb's copy holds only in-frame clones and misses some; the assay was immunoSEQ multiplex PCR. The sample has 300,000 to 450,000 clones; around 87% are singletons. Sequenced input: peripheral blood. This TCR derives from a woman in her thirties with COVID-19, enrolled during active disease. The chain recombines TRBV29-1 with TRBJ2-7, with 9 bases lining up with TRBD2. The CDR3 here is CSVDVLAGNYEQYF. In DNA form, the CDR3 reads TGCAGCGTTGATGTGCTAGCGGGAAACTACGAGCAGTACTTC.